The 18 T cell receptor beta chains listed next were all sequenced from one sample in a study of identical twins. One entry per CDR3 protein, called by TCRdb with MiXCR from the 5' RACE reads. The sample includes roughly 240,000 distinct CDR3 sequences, 6% to 8.5% of them seen just once. The same specimen was also included in a second study, on yellow fever vaccine responses in identical twins.

Material: CD8+ T cells sorted from blood. The receptors were gathered from a woman aged 18-30 years in good health.

This clonotype was recorded many times. The chain employs TRBV3-1 and TRBJ1-2, with 7 nucleotides matching TRBD1. V dropped 0 bases and J dropped 5; count of bases not matched to a gene: 12. CDR3 length equals 17 residues. CDR1 is LGHDT, CDR2 YNNKEL, per germline (reference sequence). The CDR3 nucleotides read TGTGCCAGCAGCCAAGAACTAATCCAGGGGGAGGAATATGGCTACACCTTC. Translating gives CASSQELIQGEEYGYTF. Filled out from reference TRBV3-1 and TRBJ1-2, the complete variable domain reads DTAVSQTPKYLVTQMGNDKSIKCEQNLGHDTMYWYKQDSKKFLKIMFSYNNKELIINETVPNRFSPKSPDKAHLNLHINSLELGDSAVYFCASSQELIQGEEYGYTFGSGTRLTVV.

This clonotype appeared a few times. The CDR3 end shows no conserved phenylalanine or tryptophan, and so a read error is likely. It is unclear where the CDR3 begins or ends on the DNA, so no DNA is shown, and the CDR3 is as TCRdb lists it. The gene calls are TRBV7-9 and TRBJ2-5; the table's D call, TRBD1, has no DNA check behind it. The CDR3 is 11 amino acids in total, end residues counted. Germline lookup yields CDR1 SEHNR and CDR2 FQNEAQ (reference sequence). This CDR3 is CASSCCPSGHL.

A word on this clonotype: Being one base from a much bigger clone, this may be a read error. The chain combines TRBV20-1 with TRBJ1-2; D perhaps matches TRBD1 (5 bases). Germline values: CDR1 DFQATT, CDR2 SNEGSKA (reference sequence). Trimming left V 0 bases short and J 7 bases short, with 9 bases between. This CDR3 contains 12 residues. The CDR3 region has the DNA TGCAGTGCTAGAGAGGGGGATCGTGGCTACACCTTC. The encoded protein is CSAREGDRGYTF.

J is TRBJ2-3 and V is TRBV7-8; D is possibly TRBD2 (6 bases). CDR1 is SGHVS and CDR2 is FQNEAQ in the germline V gene. V was pared by 1 base and J by 2 bases, with 10 bases between. The CDR3 is 15 residues long. The CDR3 DNA is TGTGCCAGCAGCTTAGTGGCTAGCGCCACAGATACGCAGTATTTT. This sequence encodes CASSLVASATDTQYF.

A remark on this clonotype: At one end, the junction sequence differs from germline, possibly due to a read error. The V call is TRBV12-3 or TRBV12-4, the J call TRBJ2-1, with 8 bases lining up with TRBD2. The CDR3 has 18 residues. CDR3 region: CACRSPGLELVAYNEQFF. CDR3 DNA sequence: TGTGCCTGCAGGTCCCCGGGACTAGAATTAGTCGCCTACAATGAGCAGTTCTTC.

The chain joins TRBV27 to TRBJ2-7, with D tentatively TRBD1 (6 bases). Germline lookup yields CDR1 MNHEY and CDR2 SMNVEV (reference sequence). Between the trimmed V and J ends, which lost 7 bases and 4 bases, there was a span of 17 bases. CDR3 size: 14 residues. CDR3 residues: CASKERGNRYEQYV. Here the CDR3 DNA reads TGTGCCAGCAAAGAAAGGGGGAATCGGTACGAGCAGTACGTC.

The chain carries TRBV4-1 and TRBJ2-5; 7 positions agree with TRBD1. V shed 2 bases, J shed 2 bases, and the junction held 5 bases outside the gene matches. Germline loops: CDR1 MGHRA, CDR2 YSYEKL. The CDR3 has 15 amino acids. DNA for the CDR3: TGCGCCAGCAGCCAATTCGGGACAGCACAAGAGACCCAGTACTTC. Protein sequence: CASSQFGTAQETQYF.

Here the CDR3 reads CASSLCCDSSGRANEQFF. In nucleotides, the CDR3 is TGTGCCAGCAGCTTATGCTGTGACTCCAGCGGGAGGGCCAATGAGCAGTTCTTC. The V gene is TRBV11-3, the J gene TRBJ2-1; the match to TRBD2 covers 10 bases. The germline V gene encodes CDR1 SGHNT and CDR2 YENEEA. This CDR3 spans 18 amino acids. V lost 2 bases, J lost 6 bases, and 13 bases stayed unmatched.

The rearrangement joins TRBV7-6 to TRBJ1-1; possibly TRBD1 for D (5 bases). Trimming cost V 4 bases and J 3 bases, with 12 bases left between them. Germline CDR1 SGHVS, CDR2 FNYEAQ. The CDR3 contains 14 residues. The CDR3 DNA is TGTGCCAGCAGCTCAGGCGGGGGATACACTGAAGCTTTCTTT. Protein product: CASSSGGGYTEAFF.

In its sample, this clonotype was seen a few times. The CDR3 here is CASSHTGAGSSYNEQFF. The CDR3 DNA sequence: TGCGCCAGCAGCCATACGGGGGCCGGGAGCTCCTACAATGAGCAGTTCTTC. The V gene is TRBV4-1, the J gene TRBJ2-1; TRBD1 or TRBD2 may be the D gene (6 bases each). Germline CDR1 MGHRA, CDR2 YSYEKL. This CDR3 spans 17 amino acids. The ends were cut back, 3 bases at V and 0 bases at J, with 15 bases in the middle.

This chain joins TRBV24-1 and TRBJ2-1; the match to TRBD2 covers 13 bases. Germline CDR1 KGHDR, CDR2 SFDVKD. The CDR3 is made up of 15 amino acids. Trimming took 7 bases from V and 7 from J; bases not matched to a gene: 6. The CDR3 DNA is TGTGCCACCAGCCTGGGACTAGCGGGATTTAATGAGCAGTTCTTC. Amino acid sequence: CATSLGLAGFNEQFF.

This clonotype was observed a handful of times. The chain couples TRBV13 to TRBJ2-7; unclear D gene. CDR3 length: 13 residues. Germline CDR1 PRHDT, CDR2 FYEKMQ (reference sequence). V lost 5 bases and J 4 bases, leaving 12 bases between the germline ends. In DNA form, the CDR3 reads TGTGCCAGCAGCGCGGACGCTAATTACGAGCAGTACTTC. Residues: CASSADANYEQYF.

This clonotype was counted only a few times. This chain's CDR3 is CASSVAGLLADTQYF. The DNA for the CDR3 is TGTGCCAGCAGCGTAGCGGGACTCCTCGCAGATACGCAGTATTTT. This chain joins TRBV9 and TRBJ2-3, with D possibly TRBD2 on 6 matching bases. The CDR3 consists of 15 residues. The V end was cut by 0 bases, the J end by 4 bases, with 12 bases between. Germline CDR1 reads SGDLS; CDR2 reads YYNGEE.

This rearrangement joins TRBV4-1 to TRBJ2-1; D might be TRBD1 or TRBD2, each matching 6 bases. The length of the CDR3 is 15 residues. Germline V gene lookup returns CDR1 MGHRA and CDR2 YSYEKL. V was cut by 1 base and J by 7 bases, with 14 bases left in between. CDR3 coding DNA: TGCGCCAGCAGCCAAGTTTTAGGAGGGGGGAATGAGCAGTTCTTC. This translates into CASSQVLGGGNEQFF.

The chain is built from TRBV2 and TRBJ2-2; 7 bases match TRBD2. CDR3 length: 15 amino acids. Germline assignment: CDR1 SNHLY and CDR2 FYNNEI. V gave up 4 bases and J gave up 0 bases; unmatched junction bases: 2. The CDR3 here is CASSVLAPNTGELFF. The CDR3 DNA sequence: TGTGCCAGCAGTGTACTAGCGCCGAACACCGGGGAGCTGTTTTTT.

V gene TRBV29-1 combines with J gene TRBJ2-5; tentative D call: TRBD2 (5 bases). The CDR3 sequence is 13 residues long. The germline V and J ends were trimmed by 2 bases and 5 bases, with 12 bases remaining between them. Looked up from germline, CDR1 is SQVTM and CDR2 is ANQGSEA. The CDR3 here is CSVELAGQETQYF. In DNA, the CDR3 is TGCAGCGTTGAACTGGCGGGTCAGGAGACCCAGTACTTC.

The chain recombines TRBV25-1 with TRBJ2-1, with D maybe TRBD2 (6 bases). Germline CDR1 reads MGHDK; CDR2 reads SYGVNS. The CDR3 sequence is 17 residues long. V was trimmed by 2 bases and J by 0 bases, leaving 14 bases between them. The CDR3 sequence is CASSEGGRLSSYNEQFF. CDR3 DNA sequence: TGTGCCAGCAGTGAAGGGGGGAGGCTTAGCTCCTACAATGAGCAGTTCTTC.

The chain's CDR3 is CASSPGGRGFYNEQFF. CDR3 coding DNA: TGTGCCAGTAGTCCAGGGGGCAGGGGGTTCTACAATGAGCAGTTCTTC. This chain uses TRBV19 with TRBJ2-1; 8 nucleotides align to TRBD1. CDR1 and CDR2 (germline): LNHDA, SQIVND (reference sequence). V shed 5 bases, J shed 3 bases, and the junction held 9 bases outside the gene matches. The CDR3 runs 16 residues. The full variable domain, rest sourced from reference TRBV19 and TRBJ2-1, is DGGITQSPKYLFRKEGQNVTLSCEQNLNHDAMYWYRQDPGQGLRLIYYSQIVNDFQKGDIAEGYSVSREKKESFPLTVTSAQKNPTAFYLCASSPGGRGFYNEQFFGPGTRLTVL.